Sequencing of this T cell receptor (beta chain) was carried out in a study of cytotoxic CD8 clonotypes in ibrutinib-treated CLL. The CDR3 runs 14 residues. V was pared by 5 bases and J by 5 bases, with 4 bases of the junction left unmatched. CDR1 LNHDA and CDR2 SQIVND come from the germline V gene (reference sequence). Target depth was 1 in 200,000 to 1 in 1 million T cells, about 10x per clonotype. This table comes from immunoSEQ multiplex PCR, and its TCRdb copy is limited to in-frame clones, with some not included. In the table there are over 120,000 clones, roughly 76% of which are singletons. This chain connects TRBV19 to TRBJ2-2, with 8 bases aligning to TRBD2. Sequenced here: PBMCs, sampled after 24 months of ibrutinib treatment. The sequence derives from a human donor with chronic lymphocytic leukemia. The CDR3 DNA follows: TGTGCCAGTAGTGGGCTAGCGGGTACCGGGGAGCTGTTTTTT. Translating it yields CASSGLAGTGELFF.